The T cell receptor (beta chain) under discussion was sequenced for a study of blood T cell repertoires in COVID-19. V was shortened by 2 bases and J by 4 bases, with 11 bases between the two germline ends. This CDR3 is built from 14 residues. The germline V gene has CDR1 LGHDT and CDR2 YNNKEL (reference sequence). Data came from immunoSEQ multiplex PCR; TCRdb stores just in-frame clones and leaves some out. Among 130,000 to 150,000 clones listed, over 75% were seen once. The chain couples TRBV3-1 (or the pseudogene TRBV3-2) to TRBJ2-5; TRBD2 might be the D (5 bases). The receptor comes from a man between 65 and 80 years old with acute or convalescent COVID-19. The sequencing input was peripheral blood. The CDR3 loop reads CASSQMRDRETQYF. For the CDR3, the DNA is TGTGCCAGCAGCCAAATGAGGGATAGAGAGACCCAGTACTTC.